This TCR beta chain was observed in a study of graft-versus-host responses after intestinal transplantation. On the study more broadly: All recipients got anti-thymocyte globulin induction, then tacrolimus and steroids for 2 to 4 years. Findings of the study overall: Early post-transplant HvG declines tracked with peak circulating GvH clone levels. Investigators detected GvH clones in recipient marrow, with some emerging earlier in ileum or blood.

Clones were sequenced by immunoSEQ multiplex PCR, and TCRdb holds only the in-frame ones, with some missing. The sample shows over 75,000 clones, roughly nine tenths of them seen only once. With V trimmed by 3 bases and J by 2 bases, 4 bases remained unmatched. The CDR3 runs to 15 residues. Germline values: CDR1 KGHSH, CDR2 LQKENI. With respect to this clone: Its antigen remains unidentified.

The origin of this receptor is a human donor who received an intestinal transplant. This chain links TRBV18 with TRBJ1-3, with TRBD1 matching over 7 bases. The source material was unstimulated CD4+ T cells sorted from spleen or lymph node cells, sampled before intestinal transplant. The CDR3 DNA is TGTGCCAGCTCACCCCCCGACAGGGCTGGAAACACCATATATTTT. This sequence encodes CASSPPDRAGNTIYF.